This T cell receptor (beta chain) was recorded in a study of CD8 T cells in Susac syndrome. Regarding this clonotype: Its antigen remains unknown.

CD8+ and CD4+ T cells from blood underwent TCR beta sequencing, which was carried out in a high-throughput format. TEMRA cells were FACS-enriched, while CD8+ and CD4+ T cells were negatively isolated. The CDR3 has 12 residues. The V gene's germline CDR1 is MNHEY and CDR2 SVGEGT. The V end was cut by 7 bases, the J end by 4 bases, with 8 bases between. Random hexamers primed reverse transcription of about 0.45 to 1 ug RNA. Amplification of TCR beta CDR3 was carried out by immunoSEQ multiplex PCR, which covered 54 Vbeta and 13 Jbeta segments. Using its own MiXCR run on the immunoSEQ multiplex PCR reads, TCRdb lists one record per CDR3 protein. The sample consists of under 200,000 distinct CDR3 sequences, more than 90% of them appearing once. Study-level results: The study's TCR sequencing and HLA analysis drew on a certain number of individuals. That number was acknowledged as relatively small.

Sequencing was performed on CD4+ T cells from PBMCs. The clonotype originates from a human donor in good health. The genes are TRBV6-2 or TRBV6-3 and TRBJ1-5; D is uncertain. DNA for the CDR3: TGTGCCAGCACGTTACCAAATCAGCCCCAGCATTTT. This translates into CASTLPNQPQHF.